There are many counts of the clone carrying this T cell receptor beta chain. Its matching antigen is unknown. The length of the CDR3 is 14 residues. The ends were cut back, 0 bases at V and 4 bases at J, with 10 bases in the middle. Looked up from germline, CDR1 is SGHRS and CDR2 is YFSETQ. Investigators profiled TCR beta VDJ and CDR3 from genomic DNA template. Using its own MiXCR run on the reads, TCRdb lists one record per CDR3 protein. The table shows about 220,000 distinct CDR3 sequences, with approximately 35% occurring only once. This sample was included in a study of CD8+CD57+ T cells in acquired aplastic anemia. In the study overall: Mean DNA quantity obtained from sorted CD4+ and CD8+ cells was 3 to 3.5 ug. An average of about 10.8 million reads for CD4+ cells was obtained from healthy donors.

Study-wide results and caveats: No significant difference in CD8+ Simpson's diversity was found between patients and controls.

The chain recombines TRBV5-1 with TRBJ1-2; D call uncertain. Input material: sorted CD4+, CD8+, or CD8+CD57+ T cells (not recorded which) from PBMCs. The receptor was isolated from a human donor in good health, serving as a control. CDR3 loop: CASSLEGSSYGYTF. The CDR3 nucleotides read TGCGCCAGCAGCTTGGAGGGCTCCTCCTATGGCTACACCTTC. Supplemented by reference TRBV5-1 and TRBJ1-2, the full variable domain reads KAGVTQTPRYLIKTRGQQVTLSCSPISGHRSVSWYQQTPGQGLQFLFEYFSETQRNKGNFPGRFSGRQFSNSRSEMNVSTLELGDSALYLCASSLEGSSYGYTFGSGTRLTVV.